This T cell receptor (beta chain) was identified during a study of memory CD4+ T cells and cytomegalovirus serostatus. Only in-frame clones appear in the TCRdb table, and some are missing; sequencing was by immunoSEQ multiplex PCR. The table has around 40,000 clones, 79% seen once. This clone has just one count. V lost 1 base and J lost 4, with 11 bases in between. The CDR3 is made up of 15 amino acids. From germline, CDR1 is SEHNR and CDR2 FQNEAQ (reference sequence). Single viable CD3+CD4+CD8-CD45RO+ cells were sorted as the memory CD4+ T cells. This chain connects TRBV7-9 to TRBJ1-5; D is perhaps TRBD1 (5 bases). Sequenced material: memory CD4+ T cells from blood. The sequence was collected from an adult in good health and CMV-seronegative. Here the CDR3 reads CASSLVAGQNQPQHF. In DNA form, the CDR3 reads TGTGCCAGCAGCTTAGTCGCAGGGCAGAATCAGCCCCAGCATTTT.